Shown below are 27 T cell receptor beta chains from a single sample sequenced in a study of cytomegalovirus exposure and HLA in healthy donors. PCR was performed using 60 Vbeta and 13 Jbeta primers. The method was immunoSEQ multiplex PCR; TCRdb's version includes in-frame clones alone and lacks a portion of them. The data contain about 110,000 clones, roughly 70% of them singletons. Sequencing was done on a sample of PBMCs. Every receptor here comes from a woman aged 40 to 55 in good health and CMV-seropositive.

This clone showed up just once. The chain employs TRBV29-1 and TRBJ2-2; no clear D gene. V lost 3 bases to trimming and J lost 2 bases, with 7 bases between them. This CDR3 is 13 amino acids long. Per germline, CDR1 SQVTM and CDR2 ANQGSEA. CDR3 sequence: CSVEGTNTGELFF. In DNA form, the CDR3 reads TGCAGCGTTGAGGGCACCAACACCGGGGAGCTGTTTTTT.

CDR3 nucleotides: TGTGCCACCAGCAAAGGGACAGCTGAAGCTTTCTTT. This encodes CATSKGTAEAFF. The rearrangement uses TRBV15 and TRBJ1-1, with 7 bases lining up with TRBD1. The CDR3 is 12 residues long. Per germline, CDR1 LNHNV and CDR2 YYDKDF (reference sequence). V shed 4 bases and J 6 bases; nucleotides not matched to a gene: 2.

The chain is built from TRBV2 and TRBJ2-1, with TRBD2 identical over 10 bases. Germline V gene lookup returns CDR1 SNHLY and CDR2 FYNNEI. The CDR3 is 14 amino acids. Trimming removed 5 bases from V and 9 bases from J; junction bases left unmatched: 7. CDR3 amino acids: CASSIAGGISEQFF. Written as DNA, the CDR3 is TGTGCCAGCAGTATAGCGGGGGGTATCTCTGAGCAGTTCTTC.

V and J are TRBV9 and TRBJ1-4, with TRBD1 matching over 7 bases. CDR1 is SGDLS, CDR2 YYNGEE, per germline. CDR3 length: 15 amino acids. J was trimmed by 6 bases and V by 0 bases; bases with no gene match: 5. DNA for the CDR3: TGTGCCAGCAGCGTAGGAGGCAGGGGGTATGAAAAACTGTTTTTT. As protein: CASSVGGRGYEKLFF.

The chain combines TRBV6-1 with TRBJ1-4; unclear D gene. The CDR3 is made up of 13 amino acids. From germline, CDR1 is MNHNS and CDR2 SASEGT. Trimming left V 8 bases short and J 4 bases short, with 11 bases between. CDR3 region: CASVGVFNEKLFF. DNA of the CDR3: TGTGCCAGCGTGGGAGTGTTTAATGAAAAACTGTTTTTT.

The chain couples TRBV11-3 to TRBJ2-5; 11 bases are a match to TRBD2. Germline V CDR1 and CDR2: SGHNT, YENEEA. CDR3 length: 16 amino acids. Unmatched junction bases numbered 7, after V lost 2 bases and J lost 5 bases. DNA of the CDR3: TGTGCCAGCAGCTTAAGTGCTAGCGGGAGGAGGGAGACCCAGTACTTC. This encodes CASSLSASGRRETQYF.

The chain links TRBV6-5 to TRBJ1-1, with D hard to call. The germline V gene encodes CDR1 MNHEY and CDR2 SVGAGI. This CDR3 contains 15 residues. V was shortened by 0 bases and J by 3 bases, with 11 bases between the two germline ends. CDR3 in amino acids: CASSYSNGGYTEAFF. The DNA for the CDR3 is TGTGCCAGCAGTTACTCGAATGGAGGATACACTGAAGCTTTCTTT.

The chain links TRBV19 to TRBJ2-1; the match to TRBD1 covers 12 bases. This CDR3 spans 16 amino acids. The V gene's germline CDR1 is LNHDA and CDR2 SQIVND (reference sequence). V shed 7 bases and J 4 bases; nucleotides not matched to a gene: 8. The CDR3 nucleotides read TGTGCCAGTAAGGGGGGACAGGGGGCGCGGTACAATGAGCAGTTCTTC. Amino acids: CASKGGQGARYNEQFF.

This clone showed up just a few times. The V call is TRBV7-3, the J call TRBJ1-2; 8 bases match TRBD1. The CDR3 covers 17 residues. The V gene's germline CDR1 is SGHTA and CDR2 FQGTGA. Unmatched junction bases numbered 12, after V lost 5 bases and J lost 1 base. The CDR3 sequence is CASSPGGTGPFNYGYTF. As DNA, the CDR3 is TGTGCCAGCAGCCCCGGCGGGACAGGCCCTTTTAACTATGGCTACACCTTC.

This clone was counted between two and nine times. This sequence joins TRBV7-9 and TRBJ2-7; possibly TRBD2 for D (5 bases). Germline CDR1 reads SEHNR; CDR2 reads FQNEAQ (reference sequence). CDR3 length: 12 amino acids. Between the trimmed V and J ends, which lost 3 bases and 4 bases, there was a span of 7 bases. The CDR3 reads CASSFEGYEQYF. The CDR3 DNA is TGTGCCAGCAGCTTCGAGGGTTACGAGCAGTACTTC.

In nucleotides, the CDR3 is TGTGCCAGCAGCACCGAGACTAGCGGGGTTCAAGAGACCCAGTACTTC. This codes for CASSTETSGVQETQYF. The chain joins TRBV7-6 to TRBJ2-5; 11 bases line up with TRBD2. This CDR3 contains 16 residues. In germline, CDR1 is SGHVS, CDR2 FNYEAQ. V lost 5 bases to trimming and J lost 2 bases; unmatched junction nucleotides: 7. The whole variable domain, remainder taken from reference TRBV7-6 and TRBJ2-5, is GAGVSQSPRYKVTKRGQDVALRCDPISGHVSLYWYRQALGQGPEFLTYFNYEAQQDKSGLPNDRFSAERPEGSISTLTIQRTEQRDSAMYRCASSTETSGVQETQYFGPGTRLLVL.

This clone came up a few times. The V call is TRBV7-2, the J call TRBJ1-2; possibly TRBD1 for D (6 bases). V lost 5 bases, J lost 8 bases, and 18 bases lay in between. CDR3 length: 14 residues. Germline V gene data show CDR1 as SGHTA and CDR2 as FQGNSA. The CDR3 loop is CASSLGGVGKGYTF. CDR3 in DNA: TGTGCCAGCAGCCTAGGGGGGGTAGGGAAAGGCTACACCTTC.

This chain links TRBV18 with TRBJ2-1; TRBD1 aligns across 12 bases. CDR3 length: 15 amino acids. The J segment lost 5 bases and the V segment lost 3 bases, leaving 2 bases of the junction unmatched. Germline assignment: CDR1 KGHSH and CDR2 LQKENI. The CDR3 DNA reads TGTGCCAGCTCACCGGGGACAGGGGGCAACAATGAGCAGTTCTTC. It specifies CASSPGTGGNNEQFF. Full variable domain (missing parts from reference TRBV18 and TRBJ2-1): NAGVMQNPRHLVRRRGQEARLRCSPMKGHSHVYWYRQLPEEGLKFMVYLQKENIIDESGMPKERFSAEFPKEGPSILRIQQVVRGDSAAYFCASSPGTGGNNEQFFGPGTRLTVL.

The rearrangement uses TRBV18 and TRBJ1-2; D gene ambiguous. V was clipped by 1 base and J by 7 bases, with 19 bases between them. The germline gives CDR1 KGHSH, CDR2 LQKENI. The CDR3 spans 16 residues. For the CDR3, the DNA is TGTGCCAGCTCACCACAAGCCCCGGGGAAGATAGGTGGCTACACCTTC. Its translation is CASSPQAPGKIGGYTF.

DNA of the CDR3: TGTGCCAGCAGCCCGCGGACAGGGGGCGGCTACACCTTC. This sequence encodes CASSPRTGGGYTF. This chain uses TRBV7-2 with TRBJ1-2; 11 nucleotides line up with TRBD1. Germline assignment: CDR1 SGHTA and CDR2 FQGNSA. The CDR3 spans 13 residues. V lost 5 bases to trimming and J lost 8 bases; unmatched junction nucleotides: 4.

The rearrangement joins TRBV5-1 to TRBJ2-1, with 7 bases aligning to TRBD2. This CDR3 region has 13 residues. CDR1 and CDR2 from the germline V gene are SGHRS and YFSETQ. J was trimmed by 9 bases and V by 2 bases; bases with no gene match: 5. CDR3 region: CASSLTSDGEQFF. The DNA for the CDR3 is TGCGCCAGCAGCTTAACTAGCGACGGTGAGCAGTTCTTC.

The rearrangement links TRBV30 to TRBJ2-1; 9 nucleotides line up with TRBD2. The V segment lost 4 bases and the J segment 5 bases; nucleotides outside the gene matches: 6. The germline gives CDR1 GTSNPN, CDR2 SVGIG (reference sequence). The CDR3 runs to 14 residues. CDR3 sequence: CAWTGLAGHNEQFF. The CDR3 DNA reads TGTGCCTGGACTGGGCTAGCGGGGCACAATGAGCAGTTCTTC.

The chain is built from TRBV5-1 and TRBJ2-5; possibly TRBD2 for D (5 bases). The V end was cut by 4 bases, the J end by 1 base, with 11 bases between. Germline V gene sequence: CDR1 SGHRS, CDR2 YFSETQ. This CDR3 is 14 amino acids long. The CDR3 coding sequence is TGCGCCAGCAGCCCGGGAATTTCCCAAGAGACCCAGTACTTC. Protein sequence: CASSPGISQETQYF.

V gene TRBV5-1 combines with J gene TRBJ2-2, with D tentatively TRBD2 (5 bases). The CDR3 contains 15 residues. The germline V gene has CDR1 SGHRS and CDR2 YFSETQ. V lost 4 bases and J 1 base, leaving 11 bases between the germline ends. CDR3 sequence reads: CASSPTTGNTGELFF. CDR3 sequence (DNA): TGCGCCAGCAGCCCGACTACCGGGAACACCGGGGAGCTGTTTTTT.

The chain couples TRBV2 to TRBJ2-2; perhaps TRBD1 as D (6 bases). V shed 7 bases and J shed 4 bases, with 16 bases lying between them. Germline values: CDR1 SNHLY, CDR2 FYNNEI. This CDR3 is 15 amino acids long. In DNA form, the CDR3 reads TGTGCCAGCACCCAAAACAGGGCCATCACCGGGGAGCTGTTTTTT. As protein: CASTQNRAITGELFF.

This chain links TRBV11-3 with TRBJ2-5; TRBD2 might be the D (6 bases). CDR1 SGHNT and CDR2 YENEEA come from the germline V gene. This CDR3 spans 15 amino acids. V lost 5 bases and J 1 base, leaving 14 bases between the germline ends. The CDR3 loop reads CASSPGVGIQETQYF. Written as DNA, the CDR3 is TGTGCCAGCAGCCCGGGGGTAGGGATCCAAGAGACCCAGTACTTC.

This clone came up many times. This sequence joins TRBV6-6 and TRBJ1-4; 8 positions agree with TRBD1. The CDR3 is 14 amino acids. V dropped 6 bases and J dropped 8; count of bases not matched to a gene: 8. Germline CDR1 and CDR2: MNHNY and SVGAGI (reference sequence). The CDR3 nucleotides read TGTGCCAGCAGCCAAACAGGGGGGGGAGAAAAACTGTTTTTT. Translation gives CASSQTGGGEKLFF.

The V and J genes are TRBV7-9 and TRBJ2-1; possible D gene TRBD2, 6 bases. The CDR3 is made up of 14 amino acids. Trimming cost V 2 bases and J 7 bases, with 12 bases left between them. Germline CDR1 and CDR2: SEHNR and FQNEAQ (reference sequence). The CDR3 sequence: CASSLRGTTNEQFF. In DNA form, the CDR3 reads TGTGCCAGCAGCTTACGGGGGACCACAAATGAGCAGTTCTTC. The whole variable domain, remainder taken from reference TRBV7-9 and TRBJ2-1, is DTGVSQNPRHKITKRGQNVTFRCDPISEHNRLYWYRQTLGQGPEFLTYFQNEAQLEKSRLLSDRFSAERPKGSFSTLEIQRTEQGDSAMYLCASSLRGTTNEQFFGPGTRLTVL.

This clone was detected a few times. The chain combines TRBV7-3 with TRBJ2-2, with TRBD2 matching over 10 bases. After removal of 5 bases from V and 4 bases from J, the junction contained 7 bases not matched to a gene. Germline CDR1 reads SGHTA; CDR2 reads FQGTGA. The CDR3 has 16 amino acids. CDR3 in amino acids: CASSPSEREGTGELFF. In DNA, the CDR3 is TGTGCCAGCAGCCCAAGCGAGCGGGAGGGCACCGGGGAGCTGTTTTTT.

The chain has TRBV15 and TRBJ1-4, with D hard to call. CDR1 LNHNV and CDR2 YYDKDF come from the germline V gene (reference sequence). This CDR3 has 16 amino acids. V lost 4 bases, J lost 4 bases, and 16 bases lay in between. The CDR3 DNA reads TGTGCCACCAGCAAACCATGGGCTCGGGGTAATGAAAAACTGTTTTTT. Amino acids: CATSKPWARGNEKLFF.

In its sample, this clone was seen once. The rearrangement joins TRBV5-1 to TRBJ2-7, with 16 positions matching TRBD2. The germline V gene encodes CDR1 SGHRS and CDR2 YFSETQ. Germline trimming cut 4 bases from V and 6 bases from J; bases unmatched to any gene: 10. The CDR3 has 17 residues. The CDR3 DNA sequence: TGCGCCAGCAGCCCTCCGGGACTAGCGGGAGGGAGCGGCGAGCAGTACTTC. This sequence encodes CASSPPGLAGGSGEQYF.

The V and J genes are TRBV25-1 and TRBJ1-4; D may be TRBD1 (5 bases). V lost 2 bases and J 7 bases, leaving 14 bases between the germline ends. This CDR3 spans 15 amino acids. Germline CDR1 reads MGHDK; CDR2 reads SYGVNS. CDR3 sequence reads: CASSEVAGLSEKLFF. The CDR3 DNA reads TGTGCCAGCAGTGAAGTAGCAGGGTTAAGTGAAAAACTGTTTTTT.